This TCR beta chain was captured by sequencing in a study of PD-1 blockade in mismatch repair-deficient tumors. As for this clone: Its antigen is unidentified.

Data came from immunoSEQ multiplex PCR; TCRdb stores just in-frame clones and leaves some out. The sample contains about 84,000 clones, roughly 80% of which appear only once. Study observations and caveats: Rapid post-treatment expansion, then contraction, generally preceding radiologic response, marked tumor-resident clones.

V lost 0 bases, J lost 2 bases, and 7 bases stayed unmatched. Per the germline V gene, CDR1 is GTSNPN and CDR2 is SVGIG (reference sequence). The CDR3 runs to 15 residues. The TCR sequence derives from an adult with mismatch repair-deficient cancer. The rearrangement links TRBV30 to TRBJ2-7, with TRBD2 matching 7 bases. The sequenced sample was peripheral blood, obtained 12 weeks after starting pembrolizumab. The CDR3: CAWSVFPTSTYEQYF. For the CDR3, the DNA is TGTGCCTGGAGTGTCTTCCCGACTAGCACCTACGAGCAGTACTTC.